What follows are 23 T cell receptor beta chains derived from one specimen sequenced in a study of T-cell reconstitution after alpha-beta-depleted transplantation in children (dated by TCRdb to 2016 to 2017). The receptor library was made with PCR. The instrument given in TCRdb is Illumina HiSeq 2500. Molecular barcoding was employed in the preparation of TCR libraries, with unique molecular identifiers being used to normalize TCRbeta repertoire quantification. The raw public reads went through TCRdb reprocessing: fastp at Q25, MiXCR clone calling, in-frame beta chains kept. Identical CDR3 protein sequences are pooled into one entry, listed with their most common genes and DNA. Within this sample are about 610,000 distinct CDR3 sequences, with about 10% of them counted one time only. Less than 5% of the sample goes to the ten largest clones. This specimen consisted of PBMCs from the stem cell graft donor, obtained from the stem cell graft. The receptor set was obtained from a human donor who donated a stem cell graft to a child with acute myeloid leukemia.

There are a few counts of this clonotype. This chain joins TRBV7-6 and TRBJ2-5, with 8 nucleotides matching TRBD1. The CDR3 totals 17 residues. J lost 1 base, V lost 1 base, and 8 bases had no gene match. Per germline, CDR1 SGHVS and CDR2 FNYEAQ. The CDR3 nucleotides read TGTGCCAGCAGCTTAGGGGCTAAGGACAGGGCCCAAGAGACCCAGTACTTC. Translation gives CASSLGAKDRAQETQYF. The whole variable domain, filled in from reference TRBV7-6 and TRBJ2-5, reads GAGVSQSPRYKVTKRGQDVALRCDPISGHVSLYWYRQALGQGPEFLTYFNYEAQQDKSGLPNDRFSAERPEGSISTLTIQRTEQRDSAMYRCASSLGAKDRAQETQYFGPGTRLLVL.

The rearrangement uses TRBV20-1 and TRBJ1-2; tentative D call: TRBD1 (6 bases). From germline, CDR1 is DFQATT and CDR2 SNEGSKA (reference sequence). The CDR3 covers 14 residues. The V and J ends lost 5 bases and 8 bases respectively, with 21 bases between them. DNA of the CDR3: TGCAGTGCTCGAGGGGGGCCCATCCTTGGGGGCTACACCTTC. Its translation: CSARGGPILGGYTF.

In its sample, this clonotype was seen a few times. This rearrangement joins TRBV6-2 or TRBV6-3 to TRBJ2-3; TRBD1 matches 12 bases. This CDR3 spans 16 amino acids. V dropped 0 bases and J dropped 6; count of bases not matched to a gene: 4. Germline V gene sequence: CDR1 MNHEY, CDR2 SVGEGT. The CDR3 nucleotides are TGTGCCAGCAGTTACTCGGGACAGGGGGCTCCCGATACGCAGTATTTT. Protein product: CASSYSGQGAPDTQYF.

The rearrangement uses TRBV20-1 and TRBJ1-2; TRBD1 matches 12 bases. The germline V gene encodes CDR1 DFQATT and CDR2 SNEGSKA (reference sequence). The CDR3 loop spans 13 amino acids. DNA for the CDR3: TGCAGCGCCCCCCTTGGGACAGGGGGCGGCTACACCTTC. Translated: CSAPLGTGGGYTF.

This clonotype was seen only a few times. V usage is TRBV9 and J usage is TRBJ2-7, with D uncertain. The germline V gene has CDR1 SGDLS and CDR2 YYNGEE. With 3 bases removed from V and 1 base from J, the gap between germline ends came to 11 bases. The CDR3 has 14 residues. The CDR3 sequence is CASSGRAPSYEQYF. In nucleotides, the CDR3 is TGTGCCAGCAGCGGCCGGGCCCCGTCCTACGAGCAGTACTTC.

This clonotype was counted between two and nine times. The junction departs from germline at one end; a sequencing error may be responsible. V gene TRBV2 combines with J gene TRBJ1-2; the match to TRBD1 covers 8 bases. The germline V gene has CDR1 SNHLY and CDR2 FYNNEI. CDR3 length: 15 residues. CDR3: CASSEGGLDRVRIGF. DNA for the CDR3: TGTGCCAGCAGTGAAGGGGGACTGGACAGGGTTCGAATTGGATTC.

This clonotype has more than one count but fewer than ten. The V call is TRBV10-3, the J call TRBJ2-7, with 8 bases matching TRBD1. This CDR3 region has 15 residues. V lost 7 bases and J lost 2; bases outside the gene matches: 10. Germline V gene sequence: CDR1 ENHRY, CDR2 SYGVKD. DNA of the CDR3: TGTGCCATCACCCCCACCGGGACAGGAACCTACGAGCAGTACTTC. Translation gives CAITPTGTGTYEQYF.

The V gene is TRBV29-1, the J gene TRBJ2-1, with D perhaps TRBD2 (7 bases). The CDR3 runs 15 residues. The ends were cut back, 8 bases at V and 7 bases at J, with 24 bases in the middle. Germline V CDR1 and CDR2: SQVTM, ANQGSEA. CDR3: CSLKGGRTPGNEQFF. CDR3 nucleotides: TGCAGCCTTAAGGGGGGGAGGACGCCCGGGAATGAGCAGTTCTTC.

This chain uses TRBV28 with TRBJ1-1; 7 nucleotides line up with TRBD1. Germline assignment: CDR1 MDHEN and CDR2 SYDVKM. After removal of 5 bases from V and 8 bases from J, the junction contained 8 bases not matched to a gene. The CDR3 totals 13 residues. The CDR3 DNA reads TGTGCCAGCAGTCCGGACAGGACCCTAGAAGCTTTCTTT. It encodes CASSPDRTLEAFF.

This clonotype was picked up many times. V and J are TRBV6-5 and TRBJ2-2, with D possibly matching TRBD2 (6 bases). This CDR3 is 15 amino acids long. V dropped 2 bases and J dropped 1 base, with 8 bases sitting between them. Looked up from germline, CDR1 is MNHEY and CDR2 is SVGAGI. The CDR3 DNA reads TGTGCCAGCAGTTACGGGGGAGGGAACACCGGGGAGCTGTTTTTT. As protein: CASSYGGGNTGELFF.

This clonotype was picked up a small number of times. J is TRBJ2-7 and V is TRBV29-1, with unresolved D. Germline V gene data show CDR1 as SQVTM and CDR2 as ANQGSEA. This CDR3 has 11 amino acids. Trimming took off 5 bases at V and 3 bases at J, with 8 bases between the two ends. The CDR3 region is CSVYHNYEQYF. DNA of the CDR3: TGCAGCGTTTACCATAACTACGAGCAGTACTTC.

This clonotype has only a few counts. This chain connects TRBV29-1 to TRBJ1-5; 8 bases align to TRBD1. Germline V gene sequence: CDR1 SQVTM, CDR2 ANQGSEA. The CDR3 is 14 amino acids. Germline trimming cut 6 bases from V and 0 bases from J; bases unmatched to any gene: 4. The CDR3 protein is CSVWTGSSNQPQHF. CDR3 in DNA: TGCAGCGTGTGGACAGGGTCTAGCAATCAGCCCCAGCATTTT.

This chain connects TRBV7-6 to TRBJ2-2, with 15 bases lining up with TRBD2. The junction had 8 bases not matched to a gene; V was cut back by 5 bases and J by 4 bases. Looked up from germline, CDR1 is SGHVS and CDR2 is FNYEAQ. The CDR3 extends over 18 amino acids. The CDR3 coding sequence is TGTGCCAGCAGCGTACTTGGACTAGCGGGAGGGCGCACCGGGGAGCTGTTTTTT. The encoded protein is CASSVLGLAGGRTGELFF. Together with reference TRBV7-6 and TRBJ2-2, the CDR3 gives the full variable domain: GAGVSQSPRYKVTKRGQDVALRCDPISGHVSLYWYRQALGQGPEFLTYFNYEAQQDKSGLPNDRFSAERPEGSISTLTIQRTEQRDSAMYRCASSVLGLAGGRTGELFFGEGSRLTVL.

This clonotype appeared many times. The chain has TRBV12-3 or TRBV12-4 and TRBJ1-3; a weak D match, TRBD1 (5 bases). Trimming left V 6 bases short and J 0 bases short, with 12 bases between. CDR3 length: 15 residues. CDR3: CASRPRGDSGNTIYF. The CDR3 DNA sequence: TGTGCCAGCAGGCCCCGGGGGGACTCTGGAAACACCATATATTTT.

A few counts support this clonotype. The chain links TRBV9 to TRBJ1-2; TRBD1 matches at 8 bases. The V gene's germline CDR1 is SGDLS and CDR2 YYNGEE. The CDR3 length is 16 residues. Unmatched junction bases numbered 9, after V lost 1 base and J lost 4 bases. The CDR3 sequence: CASSVMAGGVFYGYTF. CDR3 nucleotides: TGTGCCAGCAGCGTAATGGCAGGGGGCGTTTTCTATGGCTACACCTTC.

This clonotype occurred once. The chain uses TRBV5-6 and TRBJ2-3, with 10 bases aligning to TRBD2. Germline V gives CDR1 SGHDT, CDR2 YYEEEE. With 4 bases clipped from V and 14 bases from J, the junction kept 7 bases outside the gene matches. CDR3 length: 12 residues. CDR3 nucleotides: TGTGCCAGCAGCATATCGGGACTAGCGACGTATTTT. As protein: CASSISGLATYF.

The sample holds many counts of this clonotype. The genes are TRBV6-4 and TRBJ2-1; 10 bases match TRBD2. This CDR3 comprises 16 residues. V shed 0 bases, J shed 8 bases, and the junction held 7 bases outside the gene matches. Germline CDR1 is MRHNA and CDR2 is SNTAGT. The CDR3 region has the DNA TGTGCCAGCAGTGACTCAACTAGCGGGGTCATAGATGAGCAGTTCTTC. Encoded protein: CASSDSTSGVIDEQFF.

The chain couples TRBV5-6 to TRBJ2-7; TRBD2 agrees at 9 bases. The CDR3 loop spans 15 amino acids. Germline V gene data show CDR1 as SGHDT and CDR2 as YYEEEE. V was pared by 0 bases and J by 3 bases, with 4 bases of the junction left unmatched. The CDR3, as DNA: TGTGCCAGCAGCTTGGAAATAGCGGGAGTCTACGAGCAGTACTTC. This sequence encodes CASSLEIAGVYEQYF.

This chain uses TRBV5-1 with TRBJ2-2; unclear D gene. Germline-derived CDR1 and CDR2 are SGHRS and YFSETQ. This CDR3 has 14 amino acids. The V end lost 0 bases, the J end lost 5 bases, and 8 bases lay between the germline ends. The CDR3 nucleotides are TGCGCCAGCAGCTTGGGGTCGAGAACCGGGGAGCTGTTTTTT. It yields the protein CASSLGSRTGELFF.

This clonotype was counted between two and nine times. The CDR3 bases are TGTGCCTGGAGTGACGCTAGCGGGAGGTACAATGAGCAGTTCTTC. Residues: CAWSDASGRYNEQFF. The chain links TRBV30 to TRBJ2-1; TRBD2 matches 11 bases. The CDR3 runs 15 residues. The V gene's germline CDR1 is GTSNPN and CDR2 SVGIG (reference sequence). With 1 base clipped from V and 4 bases from J, the junction kept 3 bases outside the gene matches.

Note on this clonotype: One end of the junction varies from germline; a read error may be responsible. The chain is built from TRBV3-1 and TRBJ2-5, with 8 bases lining up with TRBD1. Germline V lookup: CDR1 LGHDT, CDR2 YNNKEL (reference sequence). The length of the CDR3 is 16 residues. The CDR3 here is CASSQGGAGGQKTQYF. In nucleotides, the CDR3 is TGTGCCAGCAGCCAAGGGGGGGCAGGGGGCCAAAAGACCCAGTACTTC.

The CDR3 nucleotides read TGTGCCAGCAGATCGGGATCTCCCTACGAGCAGTACTTC. Protein: CASRSGSPYEQYF. The V gene is TRBV12-3 or TRBV12-4, the J gene TRBJ2-7; D perhaps matches TRBD2 (5 bases). CDR3 length equals 13 residues. Trimming took off 6 bases at V and 2 bases at J, with 11 bases between the two ends.

The CDR3 here is CASSSPSLACEQYF. CDR3 sequence (DNA): TGTGCCAGCAGCTCGCCGAGCTTGGCCTGCGAGCAGTACTTC. The chain combines TRBV7-9 with TRBJ2-7; no firm D call. V was shortened by 4 bases and J by 6 bases, with 16 bases between the two germline ends. The germline V gene encodes CDR1 SEHNR and CDR2 FQNEAQ (reference sequence). This CDR3 has 14 amino acids. Full variable domain (remainder filled in from reference TRBV7-9 and TRBJ2-7): DTGVSQNPRHKITKRGQNVTFRCDPISEHNRLYWYRQTLGQGPEFLTYFQNEAQLEKSRLLSDRFSAERPKGSFSTLEIQRTEQGDSAMYLCASSSPSLACEQYFGPGTRLTVT.